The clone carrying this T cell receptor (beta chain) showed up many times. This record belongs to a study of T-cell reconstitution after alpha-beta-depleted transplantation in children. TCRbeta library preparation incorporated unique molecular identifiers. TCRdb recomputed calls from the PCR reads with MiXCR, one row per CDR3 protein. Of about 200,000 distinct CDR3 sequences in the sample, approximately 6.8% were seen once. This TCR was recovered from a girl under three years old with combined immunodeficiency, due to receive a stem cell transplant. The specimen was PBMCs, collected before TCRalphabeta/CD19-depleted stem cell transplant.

For the CDR3, the DNA is TGTGCCAGCAGCTTAGATGGGGACCGGGTCGAGACCCAGTACTTC. This encodes CASSLDGDRVETQYF. This chain uses TRBV11-3 with TRBJ2-5; D is possibly TRBD1 or TRBD2 (5 bases each). The CDR3 totals 15 residues. Germline CDR1 is SGHNT and CDR2 is YENEEA. V was trimmed by 0 bases and J by 5 bases, leaving 13 bases between them. Full variable domain (outside the CDR3, taken from reference TRBV11-3 and TRBJ2-5): EAGVVQSPRYKIIEKKQPVAFWCNPISGHNTLYWYLQNLGQGPELLIRYENEEAVDDSQLPKDRFSAERLKGVDSTLKIQPAELGDSAVYLCASSLDGDRVETQYFGPGTRLLVL.